This TCR beta chain was found in a study of cytomegalovirus exposure and HLA in healthy donors. Turning to this clone: Its antigen is as yet unknown.

Study-wide results and caveats: It was shown in a later analysis that HLA-associated TCR beta chains were more clonally expanded than other, equally common chains.

The CDR3 covers 15 residues. After removal of 0 bases from V and 7 bases from J, the junction contained 7 bases not matched to a gene. Per germline, CDR1 LNHNV and CDR2 YYDKDF (reference sequence). Vbeta (60) and Jbeta (13) primers were used in the PCR. Assay used: immunoSEQ multiplex PCR; TCRdb lists only in-frame clones, some missing. The sample holds some 150,000 clones; 80% to 85% are singletons and the top ten take 8.1%. This receptor was taken from a woman aged 45-65 years in good health and CMV-seropositive. The gene calls are TRBV15 and TRBJ2-7; 9 nucleotides align to TRBD2. Source material: PBMCs. CDR3 in DNA: TGTGCCACCAGCAGAGATTTGGCGGGAGGGTGGGAGCAGTACTTC. Protein product: CATSRDLAGGWEQYF.